The following is a TCR beta chain sequence with its context. This clonotype was counted at least ten times. There is no known antigen for this receptor. Base quality data are lacking; no much larger clone is found one base away. The library was built by means of UMI-ligation and nested PCR. To cover both TRBC1 and TRBC2, the beta constant-region primer consisted of an equimolar mix of two oligonucleotides. A single-stranded oligonucleotide bearing the SP2 primer plus a 12-nucleotide UMI was ligated onto the 3' end of the cDNA by T4 RNA ligase 1. The ligated cDNA went through four rounds of PCR with nested alpha and beta constant-region primers together with the SP2 primer. Incubation of the ligation reaction lasted roughly 19-25 hours at 16 degrees C. PCR2 was typically performed as a SYBR Green qPCR and was stopped at a predetermined threshold so that over-amplification was prevented. All purifications after the first were performed with Agencourt AMPure XP magnetic beads. Library amounts were measured by Qubit and library quality was assessed on a TapeStation, where the main peak was expected at around 650 bp. Pooled libraries were sequenced on an Illumina MiSeq with v2 2x251 paired-end kits, typically giving roughly 0.95-2 million reads per sample. Each sample's library went into the pool at roughly 4.4 nM, and roughly 5-8% PhiX was added to help with cluster recognition. The study's own analysis went as follows. Decombinator assigned V and J genes to Demultiplexor-processed FASTQ reads by tag matching, allowing a single base-pair mismatch. Collapsinator relied on UMIs to fix sequencing errors as well as frequency errors caused by PCR heterogeneity. CDR3Translator translated TCRs and extracted CDR3s from the conserved cysteine to the FGXG phenylalanine, flagging non-productive sequences. Gini, Shannon entropy and inverse Simpson indices were computed after subsampling the repertoires to the same number of UMI-defined TCRs. Within the linear range, a power law was fitted by maximum likelihood to the distributions of clonotype abundance. For one naive CD8 sample, the pipeline and MIGEC produced similar UMI counts, unique TCR numbers and clonal distributions. A set of 7,322 CMV-associated CDR3 sequences, compiled from VDJdb and a published dataset, was used to search the repertoires. In TCRdb, the public reads were trimmed at Q25 with fastp and aligned with MiXCR, with productive beta chains retained. When rows share a CDR3 protein, they turn into one entry using the most common DNA and genes. Clone size and V and J calls follow TCRdb, not the original study. This sample lists under 40,000 distinct CDR3 sequences; about an eighth were detected once. The ten largest clonotypes hold under 25% of the sample.

This entry comes from a study of naive and memory T cell subsets (dated by TCRdb to the late 2010s). About the investigation overall: An open-source, UMI-based TCR alpha and beta sequencing pipeline was applied to sorted naive and memory peripheral blood T cell subsets. RNA was DNase-treated and reverse transcribed with TCR constant-region primers, mostly using SuperScript III. The functional CMV T cell responses agreed completely with IgG serology results.

The paper as a whole reports these results and caveats: After error correction, only a single occurrence was seen for over 90% of naive TCR sequences, so much steeper abundance distributions were produced than in memory subsets. Single alpha or beta chain sequences, rather than paired alpha/beta receptors, were used to define clonotypes. TCR abundance followed a power law whose exponent differed between naive and memory subsets but was consistent across the three individuals. The repertoire findings for the naive and memory subsets could not be validated, as no ground truth was available. RNA-based TCR counts may be affected by expression changes linked to T cell activation and differentiation. Gini index rose and Shannon and inverse Simpson diversity fell from naive through CM, EM and EMRA in both CD4 and CD8 cells.

TCR alpha and beta chain libraries were amplified separately from the second PCR step onward. CMV status of each donor was established by measuring IFNgamma production from CD4+ T cells after fresh PBMCs were stimulated overnight with CMV viral lysate. Miltenyi beads were used first to positively select CD4 T cells, and CD8 T cells were then positively selected from the CD4-negative fraction. After staining for CD3, CD4, CD8, CD45RA, CD27 and a live/dead dye, cells were sorted on a BD Aria II into four subsets based on CD45RA and CD27. Effector memory cells were sorted as CD45RA-CD27-, whereas EMRA cells were sorted as CD45RA+CD27-. Blood was obtained from a few healthy volunteers, and the blood from each volunteer was fractionated into CD4 and CD8 T cells and subsequently into four differentiation subsets. Approximately 120 ml of peripheral blood was taken from each donor, and PBMC were separated by density-gradient centrifugation on Ficoll-Paque PLUS. Sorted cells were lysed in RLT buffer, after which RNA was extracted using a Qiagen RNeasy kit and stored at -80 degrees C.

The germline V gene (reference sequence) sets CDR1 to DFQATT and CDR2 to SNEGSKA. At the junction V is shortened by 1 base and J by 0 bases; bases outside the gene matches: 12. The CDR3, cysteine through phenylalanine, is 19 amino acids long. CDR3 DNA is the only sequence kept; it has 57 bases, read in frame from the first base. The sequence joins TRBV20-1 to TRBJ2-3, and 11 junction bases match TRBD2. Source material: effector memory CD4+ T cells from blood. The cell subset or site label corresponds to: effector memory, CD45RA- CD27-. The origin of this receptor is a human donor in good health. The DNA sequence follows: TGCAGTGCTAGAGGCCTAACTAGCGGGGGCAGCCCTAGCACAGATACGCAGTATTTT. This codes for CSARGLTSGGSPSTDTQYF.